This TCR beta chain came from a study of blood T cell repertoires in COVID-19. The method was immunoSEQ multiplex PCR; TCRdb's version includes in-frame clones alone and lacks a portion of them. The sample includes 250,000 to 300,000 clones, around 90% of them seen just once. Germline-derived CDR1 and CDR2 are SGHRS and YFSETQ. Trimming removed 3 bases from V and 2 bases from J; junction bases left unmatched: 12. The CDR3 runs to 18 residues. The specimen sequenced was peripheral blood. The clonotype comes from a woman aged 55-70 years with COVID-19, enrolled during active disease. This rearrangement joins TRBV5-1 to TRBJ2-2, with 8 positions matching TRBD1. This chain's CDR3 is CASSSLPGTGGNTGELFF. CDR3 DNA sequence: TGCGCCAGCAGCTCACTTCCTGGGACAGGCGGTAACACCGGGGAGCTGTTTTTT.